The 11 T cell receptor beta chains below were found in one sample sequenced in a study of radiation and T cells in renal cell carcinoma. As for time point: blood 4 weeks post-SBRT, at nephrectomy. Treatment given: 15 Gy SBRT to primary tumor, nephrectomy 4 weeks later. The assay was immunoSEQ multiplex PCR, and TCRdb's table has in-frame clones only and misses some. The sample contains approximately 85,000 clones, roughly nine tenths of which appear only once. This sample comprised blood, obtained from a patient whose treatment included radiotherapy and nephrectomy. Source of these receptors: a woman in her 70s with renal cell carcinoma.

J is TRBJ1-2 and V is TRBV11-2, with D unclear. Germline CDR1 and CDR2: SGHAT and FQNNGV. This CDR3 has 14 residues. Trimming stripped 0 bases from V and 2 bases from J, with 7 bases between. CDR3: CASSLDNRNYGYTF. CDR3 coding DNA: TGTGCCAGCAGCTTAGACAACAGAAACTATGGCTACACCTTC.

The CDR3, as DNA: TGTGCCAGCAGTTTAGGCGGAGCTAGCGGGGCAACCTACGAGCAGTACTTC. It codes for CASSLGGASGATYEQYF. The V and J genes are TRBV28 and TRBJ2-7; 9 bases align to TRBD2. CDR1 is MDHEN, CDR2 SYDVKM, per germline. The ends lost 2 bases at V and 2 bases at J; junction bases unmatched: 10. CDR3 length: 17 residues. Full variable domain (rest looked up from reference TRBV28 and TRBJ2-7): DVKVTQSSRYLVKRTGEKVFLECVQDMDHENMFWYRQDPGLGLRLIYFSYDVKMKEKGDIPEGYSVSREKKERFSLILESASTNQTSMYLCASSLGGASGATYEQYFGPGTRLTVT.

The genes are TRBV6-6 and TRBJ2-7, with 9 bases identical to TRBD1. The germline CDR1 and CDR2 sequences are MNHNY and SVGAGI (reference sequence). The trim removed 6 bases at V and 2 bases at J, leaving 2 bases unmatched. The CDR3 runs 13 residues. CDR3 protein: CASSRDRAYEQYF. The CDR3 DNA follows: TGTGCCAGCAGCCGGGACAGGGCCTACGAGCAGTACTTC.

The rearrangement links TRBV19 to TRBJ2-3; D is uncertain. The CDR3 has 14 amino acids. CDR1 and CDR2 (germline): LNHDA, SQIVND (reference sequence). With 2 bases removed from V and 0 bases from J, the gap between germline ends came to 6 bases. The CDR3 reads CASSISGSTDTQYF. The CDR3 DNA reads TGTGCCAGTAGTATATCAGGAAGCACAGATACGCAGTATTTT.

The V and J genes are TRBV19 and TRBJ1-5; D is unresolved. Germline CDR1 and CDR2: LNHDA and SQIVND (reference sequence). CDR3 size: 16 residues. The V end was cut by 5 bases, the J end by 0 bases, with 14 bases between. The CDR3 region has the DNA TGTGCCAGTAGTCCCTCGGAGCCTTATAGCAATCAGCCCCAGCATTTT. Protein sequence: CASSPSEPYSNQPQHF.

V and J are TRBV7-6 and TRBJ2-3; D may be TRBD1 (5 bases). Germline CDR1 reads SGHVS; CDR2 reads FNYEAQ. This CDR3 contains 15 residues. Trimming removed 4 bases from V and 4 bases from J, with 15 bases in between. The DNA for the CDR3 is TGTGCCAGCAGCTCAACCCGGACACAGTCAGATACGCAGTATTTT. It is translated as CASSSTRTQSDTQYF.

This chain connects TRBV5-8 to TRBJ1-5; TRBD1 matches at 10 bases. In germline, CDR1 is SGHTS, CDR2 YDEGEE. J lost 6 bases, V lost 2 bases, and 8 bases had no gene match. The CDR3 totals 16 residues. For the CDR3, the DNA is TGTGCCAGCAGCTTCTCCTGGACAGGGGGAGGTCAGCCCCAGCATTTT. It codes for CASSFSWTGGGQPQHF.

The chain employs TRBV18 and TRBJ1-4; no clear D gene. The CDR3 spans 15 residues. Germline CDR1 KGHSH, CDR2 LQKENI. The V gene lost 9 bases and the J gene lost 0 bases, with 14 bases spanning the gap. The CDR3 here is CASGPRPATNEKLFF. CDR3 bases: TGTGCCAGTGGCCCCCGACCCGCAACTAATGAAAAACTGTTTTTT.

The chain employs TRBV4-2 and TRBJ1-3; D is unclear. Trimming took off 1 base at V and 4 bases at J, with 20 bases between the two ends. Germline V lookup: CDR1 LGHNA, CDR2 YNFKEQ. The CDR3 totals 18 residues. The CDR3 is CASSQGHADLRFGNTIYF. Here the CDR3 DNA reads TGTGCCAGCAGCCAAGGACATGCGGATCTGCGGTTCGGAAACACCATATATTTT.

This sequence joins TRBV7-9 and TRBJ1-2; the match to TRBD1 covers 7 bases. The CDR3 consists of 12 residues. V lost 5 bases and J lost 8; bases outside the gene matches: 5. Germline lookup yields CDR1 SEHNR and CDR2 FQNEAQ (reference sequence). The DNA for the CDR3 is TGTGCCAGCAGCACCGACAGGGTGGGCTACACCTTC. It is translated as CASSTDRVGYTF.

J is TRBJ2-5 and V is TRBV7-9; TRBD1 aligns across 7 bases. Gene TRBJ2-7 matches the end of the DNA better, so the J call may be wrong. This CDR3 region has 14 residues. Germline lookup yields CDR1 SEHNR and CDR2 FQNEAQ (reference sequence). DNA of the CDR3: TGTGCCAGCAGCATCCGGGACAGCTCCTACGAGCAGTACTTC. Its translation: CASSIRDSSYEQYF.